A single sample is the source of the 18 T cell receptor beta chains below, sequenced in a study of cytomegalovirus exposure and HLA in healthy donors. Sequencing used immunoSEQ multiplex PCR; TCRdb keeps in-frame clones, though not all of them. The table has 140,000 to 150,000 clones, roughly 92% seen once; the top ten hold 0.55% to 0.8%. The sample comprised PBMCs. The receptors were sampled from a man aged 18 to 30 in good health and CMV-seronegative.

The chain has TRBV2 and TRBJ2-5, with D possibly being TRBD2 (7 bases). The CDR3 totals 14 residues. Per germline, CDR1 SNHLY and CDR2 FYNNEI. V was pared by 8 bases and J by 5 bases, with 18 bases between. DNA of the CDR3: TGTGCCAGCGAGCTACGGGGGGCTGGGGAGACCCAGTACTTC. This sequence encodes CASELRGAGETQYF.

The chain has TRBV7-2 and TRBJ1-1, with a tentative D call TRBD1 (6 bases). The length of the CDR3 is 12 residues. V was shortened by 7 bases and J by 7 bases, with 13 bases between the two germline ends. The V gene's germline CDR1 is SGHTA and CDR2 FQGNSA. CDR3: CASTKNRVEAFF. The CDR3 nucleotides read TGTGCCAGCACCAAAAACAGGGTTGAAGCTTTCTTT. Based on the CDR3 plus reference TRBV7-2 and TRBJ1-1, the full variable domain is GAGVSQSPSNKVTEKGKDVELRCDPISGHTALYWYRQSLGQGLEFLIYFQGNSAPDKSGLPSDRFSAERTGGSVSTLTIQRTQQEDSAVYLCASTKNRVEAFFGQGTRLTVV.

This sequence joins TRBV18 and TRBJ2-7; D is perhaps TRBD1 (6 bases). This CDR3 has 13 residues. The V end was cut by 2 bases, the J end by 6 bases, with 11 bases between. The germline gives CDR1 KGHSH, CDR2 LQKENI. CDR3 sequence (DNA): TGTGCCAGCTCACCAAGGACAGAAGGCGAGCAGTACTTC. Translation: CASSPRTEGEQYF.

The chain has TRBV6-1 and TRBJ2-7, with TRBD2 matching 8 bases. Germline V CDR1 and CDR2: MNHNS, SASEGT. This CDR3 is built from 15 residues. The V gene end was trimmed by 1 base and the J gene end by 3 bases; junction bases not matched to a gene: 5. The CDR3 nucleotides read TGTGCCAGCAGTGAAGGGGCCGGGACTAGCTACGAGCAGTACGTC. Encoded protein: CASSEGAGTSYEQYV.

The J gene is TRBJ2-1, the V gene TRBV5-4; 9 positions match TRBD1. This CDR3 has 15 residues. CDR1 is SGHNT and CDR2 is YYREEE in the germline V gene (reference sequence). Trimming removed 0 bases from V and 9 bases from J; junction bases left unmatched: 7. The CDR3 sequence: CASSLGGDRVGEQFF. The DNA of the CDR3 is TGTGCCAGCAGCTTGGGGGGGGACAGGGTTGGTGAGCAGTTCTTC.

The CDR3 coding sequence is TGTGCCAGCAGCTTAGATGTTACAGGGGGTCTGGGCACCGGGGAGCTGTTTTTT. Its protein product is CASSLDVTGGLGTGELFF. The chain combines TRBV11-3 with TRBJ2-2, with 8 bases fitting TRBD1. CDR3 length: 18 residues. From germline, CDR1 is SGHNT and CDR2 YENEEA. J lost 4 bases, V lost 0 bases, and 10 bases had no gene match.

The rearrangement links TRBV6-5 to TRBJ1-1; TRBD1 might be the D (5 bases). Trimming removed 0 bases at V and 5 bases at J, with 13 bases between. The V gene's germline CDR1 is MNHEY and CDR2 SVGAGI. The CDR3 runs to 15 residues. The CDR3 is CASSYSGLERTEAFF. As DNA, the CDR3 is TGTGCCAGCAGTTACTCGGGACTTGAAAGGACTGAAGCTTTCTTT.

The chain links TRBV7-9 to TRBJ1-3, with no clear D. Trimming left V 1 base short and J 0 bases short, with 7 bases between. Germline lookup yields CDR1 SEHNR and CDR2 FQNEAQ (reference sequence). This CDR3 spans 15 amino acids. CDR3 region: CASSLGAGSGNTIYF. For the CDR3, the DNA is TGTGCCAGCAGCTTAGGGGCAGGCTCTGGAAACACCATATATTTT.

V and J are TRBV15 and TRBJ1-4; tentatively, D is TRBD1 (5 bases). The germline V and J ends were trimmed by 0 bases and 6 bases, with 14 bases remaining between them. CDR3 length equals 16 residues. In germline, CDR1 is LNHNV, CDR2 YYDKDF (reference sequence). CDR3 nucleotides: TGTGCCACCAGCAGAGATTACGGCAAAGGGGATGAAAAACTGTTTTTT. Encoded protein: CATSRDYGKGDEKLFF.

This chain connects TRBV10-3 to TRBJ2-7; TRBD2 aligns across 8 bases. The CDR3 sequence is 14 residues long. CDR1 is ENHRY, CDR2 SYGVKD, per germline. V lost 9 bases to trimming and J lost 0 bases; unmatched junction nucleotides: 7. CDR3 sequence: CAIQSGGLSYEQYF. CDR3 bases: TGTGCCATACAGAGCGGGGGTCTCTCCTACGAGCAGTACTTC.

The chain employs TRBV14 and TRBJ2-7, with 7 bases aligning to TRBD2. The germline CDR1 and CDR2 sequences are SGHDN and FVKESK. The CDR3 consists of 13 residues. V shed 5 bases, J shed 4 bases, and the junction held 5 bases outside the gene matches. This CDR3 is CASSFLADYEQYF. DNA of the CDR3: TGTGCCAGCAGCTTTCTAGCGGATTACGAGCAGTACTTC. The whole variable domain, filled in from reference TRBV14 and TRBJ2-7, reads EAGVTQFPSHSVIEKGQTVTLRCDPISGHDNLYWYRRVMGKEIKFLLHFVKESKQDESGMPNNRFLAERTGGTYSTLKVQPAELEDSGVYFCASSFLADYEQYFGPGTRLTVT.

V and J are TRBV27 and TRBJ1-1, with TRBD1 as a possible D gene (5 bases). The V end lost 0 bases, the J end lost 1 base, and 12 bases lay between the germline ends. The germline gives CDR1 MNHEY, CDR2 SMNVEV (reference sequence). The CDR3 covers 16 residues. The DNA of the CDR3 is TGTGCCAGCAGTTTATCAGCGGGAGGGGCGAACACTGAAGCTTTCTTT. This translates into CASSLSAGGANTEAFF.

The chain uses TRBV6-6 and TRBJ1-1; tentative D call: TRBD1 (6 bases). The CDR3 length is 13 residues. Trimming removed 6 bases at V and 2 bases at J, with 10 bases between. Germline V gene sequence: CDR1 MNHNY, CDR2 SVGAGI (reference sequence). The CDR3: CASRQQGNTEAFF. Here the CDR3 DNA reads TGTGCCAGCAGACAACAGGGAAACACTGAAGCTTTCTTT.

This clone was found a few times. V is TRBV10-3 and J is TRBJ2-7; D may be TRBD2 (6 bases). Germline CDR1 and CDR2: ENHRY and SYGVKD. The CDR3 sequence is 17 residues long. Trimming shortened V by 0 bases and J by 4 bases, and 19 bases separated the two germline ends. CDR3 nucleotides: TGTGCCATCAGTGAGTCCGGACTACCGAGTGGGGGTTACGAGCAGTACGTC. Its translation is CAISESGLPSGGYEQYV.

The CDR3 coding sequence is TGCGCCAGCAGCTTGGCCAGGGGGCCCACCGGGGAGCTGTTTTTT. Its protein product is CASSLARGPTGELFF. The chain carries TRBV5-1 and TRBJ2-2, with 8 bases identical to TRBD1. CDR1 SGHRS and CDR2 YFSETQ come from the germline V gene. The CDR3 loop spans 15 amino acids. V shed 0 bases, J shed 4 bases, and the junction held 2 bases outside the gene matches.

The chain has TRBV11-2 and TRBJ1-1; D remains ambiguous. The CDR3 contains 14 residues. Germline V gene sequence: CDR1 SGHAT, CDR2 FQNNGV. V lost 3 bases and J lost 1, with 9 bases in between. The CDR3 DNA is TGTGCCAGCAGCTTTGTCGGTCCGAACACTGAAGCTTTCTTT. Its translation is CASSFVGPNTEAFF.

The rearrangement joins TRBV7-2 to TRBJ2-3, with 11 bases identical to TRBD2. V lost 2 bases, J lost 0 bases, and 4 bases stayed unmatched. Per germline, CDR1 SGHTA and CDR2 FQGNSA. The CDR3 is 17 amino acids. CDR3 loop: CASSLWPSGGSTDTQYF. The DNA for the CDR3 is TGTGCCAGCAGCTTATGGCCTAGCGGGGGGAGCACAGATACGCAGTATTTT.

The CDR3 coding sequence is TGTGCCAGCAGCCTCCAAAAGGGCGGGAGATACAATGAGCAGTTCTTC. Translation: CASSLQKGGRYNEQFF. The chain recombines TRBV14 with TRBJ2-1; TRBD2 aligns across 7 bases. CDR3 length: 16 residues. The V gene end was trimmed by 4 bases and the J gene end by 4 bases; junction bases not matched to a gene: 10. CDR1 SGHDN and CDR2 FVKESK come from the germline V gene.